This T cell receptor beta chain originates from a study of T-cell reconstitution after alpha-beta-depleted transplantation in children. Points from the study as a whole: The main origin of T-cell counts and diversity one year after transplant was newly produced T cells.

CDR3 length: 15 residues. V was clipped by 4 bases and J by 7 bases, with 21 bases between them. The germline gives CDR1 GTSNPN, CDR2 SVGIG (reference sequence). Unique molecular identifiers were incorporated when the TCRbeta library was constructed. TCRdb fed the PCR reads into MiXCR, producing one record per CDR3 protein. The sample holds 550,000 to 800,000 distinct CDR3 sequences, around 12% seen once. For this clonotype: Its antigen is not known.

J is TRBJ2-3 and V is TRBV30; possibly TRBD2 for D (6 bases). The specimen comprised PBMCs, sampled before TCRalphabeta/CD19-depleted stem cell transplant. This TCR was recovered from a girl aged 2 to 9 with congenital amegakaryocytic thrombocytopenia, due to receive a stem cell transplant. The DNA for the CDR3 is TGTGCCTGGATTCTGCTAGCGACCGGAGGAAATACGCAGTATTTT. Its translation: CAWILLATGGNTQYF.